One and the same sample provided the 10 T cell receptor beta chains below, sequenced in a study of OX40 agonist ivuxolimab in advanced cancers. The library was made by the immunoSEQ multiplex PCR assay. TCRdb limited this immuneACCESS table to in-frame rearrangements with V and J called. A share of clones is missing; checked studies link under half to unresolved V genes, and the rest is unexplained. This sample comprises approximately 39,000 clones, approximately 80% of them detected only once. Of the sample, around 10% is held by the ten largest clones. Material: CD4+ or CD8+ T cells sorted from blood, obtained in a trial of the OX40 agonist ivuxolimab. Source of these receptors: an adult with an advanced solid tumor such as melanoma, head and neck, liver or kidney cancer.

This clone came up a few times. This chain joins TRBV30 and TRBJ1-1; no definite D call. The germline V and J ends were trimmed by 1 base and 3 bases, with 12 bases remaining between them. Germline CDR1 and CDR2: GTSNPN and SVGIG (reference sequence). The CDR3 length is 14 residues. CDR3 loop: CAWSDLLPDTEAFF. The CDR3 coding sequence is TGTGCCTGGAGTGACTTACTCCCTGACACTGAAGCTTTCTTT.

The chain is built from TRBV6-5 and TRBJ2-5; D is ambiguous. This CDR3 comprises 14 residues. Germline-derived CDR1 and CDR2 are MNHEY and SVGAGI. V was pared by 2 bases and J by 1 base, with 8 bases between. CDR3 DNA sequence: TGTGCCAGCAGTTACAATGGAGCCCAAGAGACCCAGTACTTC. As protein: CASSYNGAQETQYF.

V usage is TRBV2 and J usage is TRBJ2-7; TRBD2 matches at 12 bases. The CDR3 totals 14 residues. J gave up 9 bases and V 5 bases, and 8 bases lay outside the gene matches. Germline CDR1 is SNHLY and CDR2 is FYNNEI. This chain's CDR3 is CASSSGLAGPLQYF. CDR3 sequence (DNA): TGTGCCAGCAGTTCCGGACTAGCGGGGCCGTTGCAGTACTTC.

This chain connects TRBV10-3 to TRBJ2-7; D may match TRBD1 or TRBD2 (6 bases each). Trimming pared 0 bases from V and 7 bases from J, leaving 19 bases between. From germline, CDR1 is ENHRY and CDR2 SYGVKD. This CDR3 has 16 amino acids. The CDR3 DNA is TGTGCCATCAGTGAGTCGGCGCTCTCGGGGGCGCTTGAGCAGTACTTC. Its translation: CAISESALSGALEQYF.

This clone was recorded only once. The chain carries TRBV19 and TRBJ1-1; no definite D call. Germline V gene sequence: CDR1 LNHDA, CDR2 SQIVND (reference sequence). This CDR3 is 11 amino acids long. V gave up 4 bases and J gave up 3 bases, with 3 bases separating them. The CDR3 nucleotides are TGTGCCAGTAGTAGGTACACTGAAGCTTTCTTT. This sequence encodes CASSRYTEAFF.

The chain has TRBV6-5 and TRBJ1-3; D might be TRBD1 (5 bases). CDR3 length: 16 amino acids. From germline, CDR1 is MNHEY and CDR2 SVGAGI. V was shortened by 4 bases and J by 0 bases, with 13 bases between the two germline ends. In nucleotides, the CDR3 is TGTGCCAGCAGTTGGGGCTCTTTGAGCTCTGGAAACACCATATATTTT. Its protein product is CASSWGSLSSGNTIYF.

This clone has more than one count but fewer than ten. J is TRBJ1-6 and V is TRBV19; D might be TRBD1 (5 bases). This CDR3 is 15 amino acids long. Trimming stripped 3 bases from V and 6 bases from J, with 12 bases between. The germline gives CDR1 LNHDA, CDR2 SQIVND (reference sequence). Written as DNA, the CDR3 is TGTGCCAGTAGTATCTCAACAGGACCTAATTCACCCCTCCACTTT. It codes for CASSISTGPNSPLHF.

The CDR3, as DNA: TGTGCCTGGAGTGTACTGGCGACACTTGAAGCTTTCTTT. Its protein product is CAWSVLATLEAFF. V gene TRBV30 combines with J gene TRBJ1-1; no clear D gene. V was shortened by 0 bases and J by 7 bases, with 12 bases between the two germline ends. The V gene's germline CDR1 is GTSNPN and CDR2 SVGIG (reference sequence). The CDR3 is made up of 13 amino acids. The whole variable domain, remainder taken from reference TRBV30 and TRBJ1-1, is SQTIHQWPATLVQPVGSPLSLECTVEGTSNPNLYWYRQAAGRGLQLLFYSVGIGQISSEVPQNLSASRPQDRQFILSSKKLLLSDSGFYLCAWSVLATLEAFFGQGTRLTVV.

The chain employs TRBV11-2 and TRBJ1-1; the D gene is possibly TRBD1 (5 bases). Trimming removed 4 bases from V and 1 base from J, with 7 bases in between. The germline V gene has CDR1 SGHAT and CDR2 FQNNGV. The CDR3 length is 13 residues. As DNA, the CDR3 is TGTGCCAGCAGCTCGGGGGAGAACACTGAAGCTTTCTTT. Its protein product is CASSSGENTEAFF. Supplemented by reference TRBV11-2 and TRBJ1-1, the full variable domain reads EAGVAQSPRYKIIEKRQSVAFWCNPISGHATLYWYQQILGQGPKLLIQFQNNGVVDDSQLPKDRFSAERLKGVDSTLKIQPAKLEDSAVYLCASSSGENTEAFFGQGTRLTVV.

The chain is built from TRBV7-8 and TRBJ2-5; 8 bases match TRBD2. This CDR3 is 15 amino acids long. Unmatched junction bases numbered 10, after V lost 5 bases and J lost 5 bases. Germline CDR1 and CDR2: SGHVS and FQNEAQ. The CDR3 spells CASSPGRLAGETQYF. The CDR3 nucleotides are TGTGCCAGCAGCCCAGGGCGGCTAGCGGGTGAGACCCAGTACTTC.